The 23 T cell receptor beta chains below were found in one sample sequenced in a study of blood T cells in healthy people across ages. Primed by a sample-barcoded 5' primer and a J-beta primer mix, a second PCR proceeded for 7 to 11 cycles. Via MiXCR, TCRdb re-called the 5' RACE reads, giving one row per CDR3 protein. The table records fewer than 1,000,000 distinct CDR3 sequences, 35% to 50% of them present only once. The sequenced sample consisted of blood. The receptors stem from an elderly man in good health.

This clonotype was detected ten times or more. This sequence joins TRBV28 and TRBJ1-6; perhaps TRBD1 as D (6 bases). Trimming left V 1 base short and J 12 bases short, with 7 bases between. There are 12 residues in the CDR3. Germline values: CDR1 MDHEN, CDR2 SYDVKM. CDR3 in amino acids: CASSLLTGPLHF. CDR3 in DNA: TGTGCCAGCAGTTTATTGACAGGACCCCTCCACTTT.

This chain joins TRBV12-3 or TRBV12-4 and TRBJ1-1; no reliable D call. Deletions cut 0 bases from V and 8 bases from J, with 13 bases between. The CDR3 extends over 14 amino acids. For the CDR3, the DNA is TGTGCCAGCAGTTTAGCGCGAAGGGCCAGGGAAGCTTTCTTT. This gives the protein CASSLARRAREAFF.

The CDR3 DNA follows: TGTGCCAGCAGCCAGGGCCGGGTCCCCATAGGCGAGCAGTACTTC. Its translation: CASSQGRVPIGEQYF. The chain employs TRBV7-3 and TRBJ2-4, with D possibly TRBD1 on 5 matching bases. The closer fit of TRBJ2-7 to the DNA end suggests the J call may be wrong. This CDR3 has 15 amino acids. Germline V lookup: CDR1 SGHTA, CDR2 FQGTGA.

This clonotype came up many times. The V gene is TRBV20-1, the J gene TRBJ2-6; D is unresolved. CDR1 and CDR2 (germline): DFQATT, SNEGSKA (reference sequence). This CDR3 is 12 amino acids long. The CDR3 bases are TGCAGCGCGTCGTCTGGGGCCAACGTCCTGACTTTC. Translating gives CSASSGANVLTF.

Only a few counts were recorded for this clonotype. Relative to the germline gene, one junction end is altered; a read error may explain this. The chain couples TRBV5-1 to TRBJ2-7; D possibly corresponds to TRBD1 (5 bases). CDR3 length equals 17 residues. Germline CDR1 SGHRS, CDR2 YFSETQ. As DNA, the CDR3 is TGCGCCAGCAGCTTGTTTTCCGACAGCGTGAGCTCCTACGAGCGGTACTTC. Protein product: CASSLFSDSVSSYERYF.

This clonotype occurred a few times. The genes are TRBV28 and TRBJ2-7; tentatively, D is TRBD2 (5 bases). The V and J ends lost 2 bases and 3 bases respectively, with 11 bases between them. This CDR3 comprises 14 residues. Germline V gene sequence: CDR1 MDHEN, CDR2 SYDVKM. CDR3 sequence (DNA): TGTGCCAGCAGTTTACTCCGAGGGTACTACGAGCAGTACTTC. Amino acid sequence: CASSLLRGYYEQYF.

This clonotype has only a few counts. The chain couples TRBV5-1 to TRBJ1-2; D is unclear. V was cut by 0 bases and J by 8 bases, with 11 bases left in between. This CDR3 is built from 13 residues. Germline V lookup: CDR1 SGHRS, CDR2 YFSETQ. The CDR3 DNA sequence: TGCGCCAGCAGCTTGGCCCCGGTTATCGGCTACACCTTC. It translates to CASSLAPVIGYTF.

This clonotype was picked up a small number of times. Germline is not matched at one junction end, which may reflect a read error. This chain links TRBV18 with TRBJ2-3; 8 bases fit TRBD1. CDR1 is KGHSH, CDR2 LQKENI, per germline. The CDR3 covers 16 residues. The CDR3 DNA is TGTGCCAGCGCACCAGCGGTGCAGGGGGCAACAGATACGCAGTATTTT. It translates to CASAPAVQGATDTQYF.

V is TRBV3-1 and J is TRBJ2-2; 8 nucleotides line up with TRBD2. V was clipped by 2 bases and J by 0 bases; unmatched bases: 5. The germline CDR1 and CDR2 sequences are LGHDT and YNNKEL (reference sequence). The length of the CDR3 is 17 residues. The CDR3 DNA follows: TGTGCCAGCAGCCAAAGAGGAGCGGGAGCGAACACCGGGGAGCTGTTTTTT. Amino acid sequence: CASSQRGAGANTGELFF.

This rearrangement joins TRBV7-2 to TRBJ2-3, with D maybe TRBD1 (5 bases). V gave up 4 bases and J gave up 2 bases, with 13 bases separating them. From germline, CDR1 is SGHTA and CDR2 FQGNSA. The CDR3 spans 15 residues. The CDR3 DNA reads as TGTGCCAGCAGCTCAGTGGGGCCTAACACAGATACGCAGTATTTT. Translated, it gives CASSSVGPNTDTQYF. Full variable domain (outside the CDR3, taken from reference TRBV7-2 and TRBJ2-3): GAGVSQSPSNKVTEKGKDVELRCDPISGHTALYWYRQSLGQGLEFLIYFQGNSAPDKSGLPSDRFSAERTGGSVSTLTIQRTQQEDSAVYLCASSSVGPNTDTQYFGPGTRLTVL.

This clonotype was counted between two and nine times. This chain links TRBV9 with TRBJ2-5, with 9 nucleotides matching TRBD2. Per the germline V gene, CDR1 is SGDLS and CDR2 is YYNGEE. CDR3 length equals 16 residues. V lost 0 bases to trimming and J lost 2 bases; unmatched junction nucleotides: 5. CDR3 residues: CASSVGAGGQQETQYF. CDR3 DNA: TGTGCCAGCAGCGTAGGGGCGGGAGGGCAGCAAGAGACCCAGTACTTC.

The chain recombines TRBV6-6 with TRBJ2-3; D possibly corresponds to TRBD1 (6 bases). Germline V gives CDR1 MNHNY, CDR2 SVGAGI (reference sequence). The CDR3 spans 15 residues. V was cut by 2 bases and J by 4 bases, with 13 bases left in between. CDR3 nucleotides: TGTGCCAGCAGTTACCCGAGGGGGAGCGCAGATACGCAGTATTTT. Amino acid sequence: CASSYPRGSADTQYF.

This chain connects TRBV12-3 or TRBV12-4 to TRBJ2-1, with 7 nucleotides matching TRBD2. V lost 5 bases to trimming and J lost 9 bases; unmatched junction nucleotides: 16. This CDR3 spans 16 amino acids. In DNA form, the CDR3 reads TGTGCCAGCAGTAGGACCGGGACGAGCGGGAACAGTGAGCAGTTCTTC. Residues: CASSRTGTSGNSEQFF.

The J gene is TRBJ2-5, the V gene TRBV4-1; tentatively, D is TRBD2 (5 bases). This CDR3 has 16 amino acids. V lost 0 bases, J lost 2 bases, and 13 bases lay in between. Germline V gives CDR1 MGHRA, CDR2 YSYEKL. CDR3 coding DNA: TGCGCCAGCAGCCAAGATTACTATCCGGGGCAAGAGACCCAGTACTTC. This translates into CASSQDYYPGQETQYF.

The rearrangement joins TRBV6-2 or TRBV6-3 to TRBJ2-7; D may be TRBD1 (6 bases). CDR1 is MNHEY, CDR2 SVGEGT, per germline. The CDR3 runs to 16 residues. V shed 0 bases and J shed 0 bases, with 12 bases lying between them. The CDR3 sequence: CASSYSTTDSSYEQYF. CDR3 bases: TGTGCCAGCAGTTACTCGACAACGGACAGCTCCTACGAGCAGTACTTC.

CDR3 amino acids: CASSLEASGRAPEQFF. The CDR3 DNA follows: TGCGCCAGCAGCTTGGAAGCTAGCGGGAGGGCCCCGGAGCAGTTCTTC. The rearrangement uses TRBV5-1 and TRBJ2-1; 12 nucleotides agree with TRBD2. Losses at the gene ends were 0 bases for V and 10 bases for J; bases not matched to a gene: 8. CDR3 length equals 16 residues. CDR1 is SGHRS, CDR2 YFSETQ, per germline.

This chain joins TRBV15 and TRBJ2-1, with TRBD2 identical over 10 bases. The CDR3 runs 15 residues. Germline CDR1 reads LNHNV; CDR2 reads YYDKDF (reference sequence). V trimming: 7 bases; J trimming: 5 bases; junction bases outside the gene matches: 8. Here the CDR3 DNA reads TGTGCCACCAAAAGCGGGAGGGATAAAGACAATGAGCAGTTCTTC. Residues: CATKSGRDKDNEQFF. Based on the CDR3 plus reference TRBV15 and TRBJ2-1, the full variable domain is DAMVIQNPRYQVTQFGKPVTLSCSQTLNHNVMYWYQQKSSQAPKLLFHYYDKDFNNEADTPDNFQSRRPNTSFCFLDIRSPGLGDTAMYLCATKSGRDKDNEQFFGPGTRLTVL.

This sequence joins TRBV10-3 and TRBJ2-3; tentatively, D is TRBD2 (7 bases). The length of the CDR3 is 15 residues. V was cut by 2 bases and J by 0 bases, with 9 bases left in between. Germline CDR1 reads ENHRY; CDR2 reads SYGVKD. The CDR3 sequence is CAISEEGGSTDTQYF. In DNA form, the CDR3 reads TGTGCCATCAGTGAGGAGGGGGGGAGCACAGATACGCAGTATTTT.

CDR3 sequence reads: CASSWREGREEKLFF. The CDR3 DNA reads as TGTGCCAGCAGCTGGAGGGAGGGAAGAGAAGAAAAACTGTTTTTT. This sequence joins TRBV7-8 and TRBJ1-4; D gene uncertain. The CDR3 length is 15 residues. CDR1 SGHVS and CDR2 FQNEAQ come from the germline V gene. The V and J ends lost 4 bases and 8 bases respectively, with 17 bases between them.

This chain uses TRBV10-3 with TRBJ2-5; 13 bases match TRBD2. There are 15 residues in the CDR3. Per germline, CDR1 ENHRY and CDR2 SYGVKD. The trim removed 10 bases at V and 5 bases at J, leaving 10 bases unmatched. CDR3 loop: CATGTSGIGAETQYF. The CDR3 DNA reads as TGTGCCACCGGGACTAGCGGGATAGGGGCGGAGACCCAGTACTTC.

Here the CDR3 DNA reads TGCGCCAGCAGCTTGGGTGCGGGAGACCCGTATAATGAGCAGTACTTC. Residues: CASSLGAGDPYNEQYF. The chain uses TRBV5-1 and TRBJ2-5; 7 bases line up with TRBD2. This CDR3 region has 16 residues. V dropped 0 bases and J dropped 11; count of bases not matched to a gene: 16. Looked up from germline, CDR1 is SGHRS and CDR2 is YFSETQ.

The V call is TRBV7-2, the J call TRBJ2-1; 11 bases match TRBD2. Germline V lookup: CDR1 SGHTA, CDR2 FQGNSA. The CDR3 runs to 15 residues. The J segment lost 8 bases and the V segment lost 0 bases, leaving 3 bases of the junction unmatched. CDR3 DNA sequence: TGTGCCAGCAGCTTAGCGCTAGCGGGAGGAGATGAGCAGTTCTTC. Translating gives CASSLALAGGDEQFF. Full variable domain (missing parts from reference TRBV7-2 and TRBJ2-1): GAGVSQSPSNKVTEKGKDVELRCDPISGHTALYWYRQSLGQGLEFLIYFQGNSAPDKSGLPSDRFSAERTGGSVSTLTIQRTQQEDSAVYLCASSLALAGGDEQFFGPGTRLTVL.

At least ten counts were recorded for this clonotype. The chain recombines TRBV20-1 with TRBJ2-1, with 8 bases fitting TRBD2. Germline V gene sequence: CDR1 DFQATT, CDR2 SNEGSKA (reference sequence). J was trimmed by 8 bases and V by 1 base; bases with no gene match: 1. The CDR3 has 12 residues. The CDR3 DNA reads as TGCAGTGCTAGAGGCGGGAGGTATGAGCAGTTCTTC. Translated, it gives CSARGGRYEQFF.